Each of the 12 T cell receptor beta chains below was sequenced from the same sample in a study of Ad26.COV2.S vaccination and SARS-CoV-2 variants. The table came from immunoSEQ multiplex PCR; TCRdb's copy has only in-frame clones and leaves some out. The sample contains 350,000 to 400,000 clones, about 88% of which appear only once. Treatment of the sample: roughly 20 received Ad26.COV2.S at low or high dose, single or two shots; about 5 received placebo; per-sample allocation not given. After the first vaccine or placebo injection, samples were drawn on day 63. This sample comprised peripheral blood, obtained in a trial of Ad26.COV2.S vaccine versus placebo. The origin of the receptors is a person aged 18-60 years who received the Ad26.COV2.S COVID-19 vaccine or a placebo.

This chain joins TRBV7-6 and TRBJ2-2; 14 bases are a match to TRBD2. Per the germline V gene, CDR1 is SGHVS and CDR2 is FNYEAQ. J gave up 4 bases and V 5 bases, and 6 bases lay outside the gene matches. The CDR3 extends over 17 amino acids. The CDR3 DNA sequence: TGTGCCAGCAGCCCAGGACTAGCGGGGGGAATCACCGGGGAGCTGTTTTTT. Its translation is CASSPGLAGGITGELFF.

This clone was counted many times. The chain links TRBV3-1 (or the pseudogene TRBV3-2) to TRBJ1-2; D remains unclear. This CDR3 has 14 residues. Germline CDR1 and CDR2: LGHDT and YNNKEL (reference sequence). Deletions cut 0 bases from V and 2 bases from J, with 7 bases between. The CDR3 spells CASSQERRNYGYTF. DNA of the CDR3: TGTGCCAGCAGCCAAGAGCGGCGGAACTATGGCTACACCTTC.

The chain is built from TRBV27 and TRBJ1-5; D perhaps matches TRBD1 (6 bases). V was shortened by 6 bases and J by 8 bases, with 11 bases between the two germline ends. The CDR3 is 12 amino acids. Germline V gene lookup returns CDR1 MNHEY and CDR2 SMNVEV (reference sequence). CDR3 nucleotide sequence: TGTGCCAGCAGGTTTCCAGGGGAGCCCCAGCATTTT. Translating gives CASRFPGEPQHF.

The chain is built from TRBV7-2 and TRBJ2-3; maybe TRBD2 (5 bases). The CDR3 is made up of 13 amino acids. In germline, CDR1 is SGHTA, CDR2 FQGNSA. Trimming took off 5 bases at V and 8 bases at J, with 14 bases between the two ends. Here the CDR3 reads CASSLNGGGTQYF. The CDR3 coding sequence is TGTGCCAGCAGCCTAAACGGAGGTGGTACGCAGTATTTT.

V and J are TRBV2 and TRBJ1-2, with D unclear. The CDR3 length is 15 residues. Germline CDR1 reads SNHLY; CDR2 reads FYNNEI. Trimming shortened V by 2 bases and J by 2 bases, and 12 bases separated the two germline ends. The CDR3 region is CASSENPGGNYGYTF. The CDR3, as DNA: TGTGCCAGCAGTGAAAATCCGGGAGGAAACTATGGCTACACCTTC.

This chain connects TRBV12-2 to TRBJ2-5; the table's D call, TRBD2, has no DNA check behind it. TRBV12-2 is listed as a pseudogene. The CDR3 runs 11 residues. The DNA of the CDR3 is TGCCCAAGCGCTTCTCAAGAGACCCAGTACTTC. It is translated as CPSASQETQYF.

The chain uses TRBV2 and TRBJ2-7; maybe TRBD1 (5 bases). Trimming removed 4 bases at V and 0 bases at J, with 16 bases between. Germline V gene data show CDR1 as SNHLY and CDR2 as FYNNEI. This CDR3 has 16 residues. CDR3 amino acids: CASSGLTANVSYEQYF. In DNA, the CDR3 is TGTGCCAGCAGTGGGTTGACAGCCAACGTCTCCTACGAGCAGTACTTC. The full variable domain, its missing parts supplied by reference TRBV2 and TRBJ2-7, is EPEVTQTPSHQVTQMGQEVILRCVPISNHLYFYWYRQILGQKVEFLVSFYNNEISEKSEIFDDQFSVERPDGSNFTLKIRSTKLEDSAMYFCASSGLTANVSYEQYFGPGTRLTVT.

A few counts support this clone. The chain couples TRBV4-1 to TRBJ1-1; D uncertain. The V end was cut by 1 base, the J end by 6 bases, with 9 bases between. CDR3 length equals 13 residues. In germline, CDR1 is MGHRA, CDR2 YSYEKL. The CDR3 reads CASSQGLEAEAFF. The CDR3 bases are TGCGCCAGCAGCCAAGGTCTAGAGGCTGAAGCTTTCTTT.

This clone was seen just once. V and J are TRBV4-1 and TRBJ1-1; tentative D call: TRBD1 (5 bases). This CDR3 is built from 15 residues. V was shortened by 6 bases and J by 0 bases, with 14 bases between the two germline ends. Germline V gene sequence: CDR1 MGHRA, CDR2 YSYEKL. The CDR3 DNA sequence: TGCGCCAGCAGTCTGGCAGGGAGCATGAACACTGAAGCTTTCTTT. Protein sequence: CASSLAGSMNTEAFF.

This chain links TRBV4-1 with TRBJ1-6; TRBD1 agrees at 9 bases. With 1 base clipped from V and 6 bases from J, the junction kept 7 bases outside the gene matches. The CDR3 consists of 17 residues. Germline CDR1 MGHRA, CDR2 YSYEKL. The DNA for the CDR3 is TGCGCCAGCAGCCAAGGCGCACAGGGGGCCTTTAATTCACCCCTCCACTTT. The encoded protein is CASSQGAQGAFNSPLHF.

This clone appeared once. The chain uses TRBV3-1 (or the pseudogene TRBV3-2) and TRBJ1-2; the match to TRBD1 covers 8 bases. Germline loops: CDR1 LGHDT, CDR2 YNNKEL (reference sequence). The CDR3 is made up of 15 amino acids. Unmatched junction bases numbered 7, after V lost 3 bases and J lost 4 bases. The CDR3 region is CASSQGRGLGYGYTF. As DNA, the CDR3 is TGTGCCAGCAGCCAGGGCAGGGGGCTGGGCTATGGCTACACCTTC.

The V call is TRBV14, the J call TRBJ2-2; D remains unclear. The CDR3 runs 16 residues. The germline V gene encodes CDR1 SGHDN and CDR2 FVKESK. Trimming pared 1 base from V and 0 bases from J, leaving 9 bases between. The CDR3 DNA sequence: TGTGCCAGCAGCCAAGTCGCAGGAGCGAACACCGGGGAGCTGTTTTTT. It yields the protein CASSQVAGANTGELFF.